A single sample gave rise to the 10 T cell receptor beta chains below, sequenced in a study of cytomegalovirus exposure and HLA in healthy donors. With 60 Vbeta and 13 Jbeta primers, the PCR was carried out. Assay: immunoSEQ multiplex PCR; the TCRdb copy retains only in-frame clones and omits some. Of 90,000 to 120,000 clones listed, roughly a tenth are singletons. The material sequenced was PBMCs. The receptors come from a middle-aged man in good health and CMV-seropositive.

To note about this clone: Other DNA sequences in the same sample also yield this CDR3. The chain employs TRBV19 and TRBJ1-5; the match to TRBD1 covers 9 bases. Trimming took 10 bases from V and 4 from J; bases not matched to a gene: 11. The CDR3 covers 15 residues. Germline assignment: CDR1 LNHDA and CDR2 SQIVND (reference sequence). In DNA, the CDR3 is TGTGCCACAGCCAGGACAGGGGTATTAAATCAGCCCCAGCATTTT. This sequence encodes CATARTGVLNQPQHF.

The chain has TRBV7-9 and TRBJ1-1; TRBD1 matches at 7 bases. Germline V gene sequence: CDR1 SEHNR, CDR2 FQNEAQ (reference sequence). The CDR3 runs 14 residues. Trimming took 4 bases from V and 3 from J; bases not matched to a gene: 5. The DNA of the CDR3 is TGTGCCAGCAGCTCCCGACAGGGCCACACTGAAGCTTTCTTT. Its translation is CASSSRQGHTEAFF.

CDR3 bases: TGTGCCAGCAGTGAGGGACTATCCTACAATGAGCAGTTCTTC. Translated, it gives CASSEGLSYNEQFF. V usage is TRBV6-4 and J usage is TRBJ2-1, with TRBD2 matching over 7 bases. The V gene end was trimmed by 3 bases and the J gene end by 1 base; junction bases not matched to a gene: 0. The CDR3 runs 14 residues. The germline V gene encodes CDR1 MRHNA and CDR2 SNTAGT.

This clone was observed a few times. V is TRBV10-3 and J is TRBJ1-2; 9 bases agree with TRBD1. Trimming took 6 bases from V and 2 from J; bases not matched to a gene: 1. Germline V gene sequence: CDR1 ENHRY, CDR2 SYGVKD. The CDR3 contains 13 residues. The CDR3 loop is CAISGQGNYGYTF. The DNA of the CDR3 is TGTGCCATCAGCGGACAGGGGAACTATGGCTACACCTTC.

The chain uses TRBV19 and TRBJ1-5, with D perhaps matching TRBD1 (5 bases). CDR1 is LNHDA and CDR2 is SQIVND in the germline V gene (reference sequence). This CDR3 contains 14 residues. V was trimmed by 2 bases and J by 4 bases, leaving 9 bases between them. CDR3 nucleotides: TGTGCCAGTAGTATACAGGGAAAAAATCAGCCCCAGCATTTT. This encodes CASSIQGKNQPQHF.

The table lists this clone with a few counts. This chain uses TRBV2 with TRBJ1-2; D gene unclear. V lost 5 bases to trimming and J lost 9 bases, with 10 bases between them. Germline V gene data show CDR1 as SNHLY and CDR2 as FYNNEI. The CDR3 spans 11 residues. The CDR3 coding sequence is TGTGCCAGCAGTCTCAGGAGGCGCTACACCTTC. This sequence encodes CASSLRRRYTF.

The rearrangement links TRBV29-1 to TRBJ2-1; D is ambiguous. Germline V gives CDR1 SQVTM, CDR2 ANQGSEA. The CDR3 runs 14 residues. Trimming took off 1 base at V and 4 bases at J, with 11 bases between the two ends. In DNA, the CDR3 is TGCAGCGTTGAAGGAGGATCGAGGTACAATGAGCAGTTCTTC. Translated: CSVEGGSRYNEQFF.

The chain has TRBV28 and TRBJ2-7; 7 bases are a match to TRBD1. This CDR3 is built from 16 residues. The germline V gene encodes CDR1 MDHEN and CDR2 SYDVKM. Unmatched junction bases numbered 11, after V lost 2 bases and J lost 4 bases. CDR3 protein: CASSLMGDRDPYEQYF. For the CDR3, the DNA is TGTGCCAGCAGTTTAATGGGTGACAGGGATCCATACGAGCAGTACTTC. The variable domain in full, completed from reference TRBV28 and TRBJ2-7, reads DVKVTQSSRYLVKRTGEKVFLECVQDMDHENMFWYRQDPGLGLRLIYFSYDVKMKEKGDIPEGYSVSREKKERFSLILESASTNQTSMYLCASSLMGDRDPYEQYFGPGTRLTVT.

V gene TRBV6-5 combines with J gene TRBJ1-5; tentative D call: TRBD1 (6 bases). V lost 5 bases and J lost 5, with 10 bases in between. Germline V gene data show CDR1 as MNHEY and CDR2 as SVGAGI. CDR3 length equals 13 residues. CDR3 amino acids: CASSKDSHQPQHF. The CDR3 DNA reads as TGTGCCAGCAGTAAGGACAGCCATCAGCCCCAGCATTTT.

This clone was recorded a few times. The J gene is TRBJ1-4, the V gene TRBV5-1; 7 bases align to TRBD1. Looked up from germline, CDR1 is SGHRS and CDR2 is YFSETQ. The CDR3 contains 15 residues. Trimming at V came to 0 bases and at J to 3 bases, leaving 2 bases not matched to a gene. CDR3 sequence (DNA): TGCGCCAGCAGCTTGGCCGGGACAGCTAATGAAAAACTGTTTTTT. It encodes CASSLAGTANEKLFF.